This T cell receptor beta chain was obtained from a study of blood T cell repertoires in COVID-19. About the research overall: Specimens from acute and convalescent COVID-19 originated in the United States, Italy and Spain.

Methods used by the authors: Nucleated cell counts were estimated from reference gene primer amplification. TCRdb's copy holds only in-frame clones and misses some; the assay was immunoSEQ multiplex PCR. V, J and clone size are taken as reported in that table, and D and trimming were inferred from the DNA itself. The data hold under 300,000 clones, with roughly four fifths observed a single time. The germline CDR1 and CDR2 sequences are KGHSH and LQKENI. The trim removed 1 base at V and 0 bases at J, leaving 3 bases unmatched. The CDR3 is 17 amino acids. Sequencing used peripheral blood. This clonotype was sampled from a woman between 18 and 30 years old with acute or convalescent COVID-19. The chain joins TRBV18 to TRBJ2-7; TRBD2 matches at 13 bases. The CDR3 here is CASSPLWTSGSSYEQYF. The CDR3 DNA reads as TGTGCCAGCTCACCACTCTGGACTAGCGGGAGCTCCTACGAGCAGTACTTC.